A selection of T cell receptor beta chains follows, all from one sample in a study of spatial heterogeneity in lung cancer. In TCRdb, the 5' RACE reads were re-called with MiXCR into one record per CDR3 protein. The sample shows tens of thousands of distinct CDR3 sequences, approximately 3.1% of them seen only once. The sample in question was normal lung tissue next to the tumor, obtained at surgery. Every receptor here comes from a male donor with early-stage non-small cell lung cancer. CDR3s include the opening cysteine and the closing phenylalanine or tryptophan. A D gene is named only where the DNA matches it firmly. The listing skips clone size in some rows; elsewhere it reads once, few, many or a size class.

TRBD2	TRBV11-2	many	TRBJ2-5	TGTGCCAGCAGCTTTCTCGCGGCTAGCGGGTTTCAAGAGACCCAGTACTTC	CASSFLAASGFQETQYF
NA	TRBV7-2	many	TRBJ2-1	TGTGCCAGCAGCTTAGGGAATTTGCCCAATGAGCAGTTCTTC	CASSLGNLPNEQFF
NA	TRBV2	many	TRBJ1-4	TGTGCCAGCAGTGAATATTTGACCACGTCTACTAATGAAAAACTGTTTTTT	CASSEYLTTSTNEKLFF
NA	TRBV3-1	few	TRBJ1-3	TGTGCCAGCAGCTACCAGGGCTCAAACACCATATATTTT	CASSYQGSNTIYF
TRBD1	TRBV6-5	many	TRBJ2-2	TGTGCCAGCAGCCCAGGGGGCTTCGTCGCCGGGGAGCTGTTTTTT	CASSPGGFVAGELFF
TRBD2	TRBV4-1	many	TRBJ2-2	TGCGCCAGCAGCCAATCCATAGCGGGGGTGTCCACCGGGGAGCTGTTTTTT	CASSQSIAGVSTGELFF
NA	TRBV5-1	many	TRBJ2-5	TGCGCCAGCAGCTCCTCTAGCCCCGCACAAGAGACCCAGTACTTC	CASSSSSPAQETQYF
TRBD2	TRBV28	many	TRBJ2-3	TGTGCCAGCAGGGGGAACATAGCGGGAAGTTATACGCAGTATTTT	CASRGNIAGSYTQYF
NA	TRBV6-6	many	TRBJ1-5	TGTGCCAGCATGGCGGGTAGCAATCAGCCCCAGCATTTT	CASMAGSNQPQHF
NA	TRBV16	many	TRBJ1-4	TGTGCCAGCAGCCAATCGGGGACTCAGGGTGAAAAACTGTTTTTT	CASSQSGTQGEKLFF
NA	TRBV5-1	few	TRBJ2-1	TGCGCCAGCAGCTGGGGACTTACCACGGACAATGAGCAGTTCTTC	CASSWGLTTDNEQFF
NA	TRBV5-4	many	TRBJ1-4	TGTGCCAGCAGCTTGGACCTAACTAATGAAAAACTGTTTTTT	CASSLDLTNEKLFF
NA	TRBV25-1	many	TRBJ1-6	TGTGCCAGCAGTGAATACGTGGGAGAACGGGGAAGCTCACCCCTCCACTTT	CASSEYVGERGSSPLHF
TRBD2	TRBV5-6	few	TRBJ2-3	TGTGCCAGCAGCTTGTGGGTTAGCGGGAGTACAGATACGCAGTATTTT	CASSLWVSGSTDTQYF
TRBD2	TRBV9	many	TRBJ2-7	TGTGCCAGCAGCGCCCTAATGGGGACTACCTACGAGCAGTACTTC	CASSALMGTTYEQYF
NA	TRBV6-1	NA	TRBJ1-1	TGTGCCAGCAGTGATAGGGGAAACATGAACACTGAAGCTTTCTTT	CASSDRGNMNTEAFF
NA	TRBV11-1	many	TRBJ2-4	TGTGCCAGCAGCTTACGACGGGGCAAAAACATTCAGTACTTC	CASSLRRGKNIQYF
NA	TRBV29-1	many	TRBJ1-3	TGCAGCGTTGGTCTAAGCTCTGGAAACACCATATATTTT	CSVGLSSGNTIYF